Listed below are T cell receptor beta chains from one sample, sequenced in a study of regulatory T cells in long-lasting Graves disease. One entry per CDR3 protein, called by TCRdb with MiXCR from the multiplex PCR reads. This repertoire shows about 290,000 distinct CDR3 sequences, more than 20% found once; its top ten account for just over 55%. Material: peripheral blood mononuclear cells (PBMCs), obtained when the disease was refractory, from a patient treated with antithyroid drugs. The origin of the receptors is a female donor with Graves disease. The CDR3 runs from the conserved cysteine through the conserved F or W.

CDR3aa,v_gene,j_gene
CASSQDTASATYEQYF,TRBV4-3,TRBJ2-7
CASSLQDGGPNGYTF,TRBV7-9,TRBJ1-2
CASSLGVAGSYEQYF,TRBV7-8,TRBJ2-7
CASRMSGRGVYEQYF,TRBV28,TRBJ2-7
CASSRDGDTEAFF,TRBV7-9,TRBJ1-1
CATGFGLPPSSYEQYF,TRBV6-1,TRBJ2-7
CASSPGHQYEQYF,TRBV3-1,TRBJ2-7
CADNQPQHF,TRBV15,TRBJ1-5
CASSLPAIYGYTF,TRBV28,TRBJ1-2
CASSADRIHGYTF,TRBV6-1,TRBJ1-2
CAWSRENTEAFF,TRBV30,TRBJ1-1
CASSPGPETQYF,TRBV6-1,TRBJ2-5
CSAQTGFDNQPQHF,TRBV20-1,TRBJ1-5
CSAGRGYGYTF,TRBV20-1,TRBJ1-2
CASRNSEDSRDRNEQYF,TRBV7-9,TRBJ2-7
CASSLTSGGSTDTQYF,TRBV7-6,TRBJ2-3
CASSGTTTPRGEQYF,TRBV9,-
CASTVDLEQYF,TRBV2,TRBJ2-7
CASSPGTGESGYTF,TRBV5-5,TRBJ1-2
CASSPQSGAIAFF,TRBV9,TRBJ1-1
CSPEASGGWLAGVPPNTGELFF,TRBV29-1,TRBJ2-2
CASSVAGQRGPQETQYF,TRBV9,TRBJ2-5
CASRSRDGSIYGYTF,TRBV6-1,TRBJ1-2
CASSYQGAYEQYF,TRBV6-2/TRBV6-3,TRBJ2-7
CSVEDREAGEQYF,TRBV29-1,TRBJ2-7
CASSPPLAVEETQYF,TRBV18,TRBJ2-5
CASGQGARTEAFF,TRBV6-1,TRBJ1-1
CASSRSGRRQETQYF,TRBV11-2,TRBJ2-5